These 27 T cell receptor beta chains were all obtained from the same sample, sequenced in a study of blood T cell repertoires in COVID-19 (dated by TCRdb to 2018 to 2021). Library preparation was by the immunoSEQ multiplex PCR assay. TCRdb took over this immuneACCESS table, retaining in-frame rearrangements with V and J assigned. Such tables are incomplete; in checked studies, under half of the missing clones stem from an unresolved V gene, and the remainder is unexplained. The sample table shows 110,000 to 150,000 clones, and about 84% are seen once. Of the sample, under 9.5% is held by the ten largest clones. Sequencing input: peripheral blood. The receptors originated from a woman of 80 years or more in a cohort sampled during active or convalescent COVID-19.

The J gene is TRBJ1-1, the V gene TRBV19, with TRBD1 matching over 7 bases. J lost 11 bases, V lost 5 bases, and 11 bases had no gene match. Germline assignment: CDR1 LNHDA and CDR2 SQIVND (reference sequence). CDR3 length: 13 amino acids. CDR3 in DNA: TGTGCCAGTAGTCCAAAACAGGGGTTTGATGCTTTCTTT. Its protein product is CASSPKQGFDAFF.

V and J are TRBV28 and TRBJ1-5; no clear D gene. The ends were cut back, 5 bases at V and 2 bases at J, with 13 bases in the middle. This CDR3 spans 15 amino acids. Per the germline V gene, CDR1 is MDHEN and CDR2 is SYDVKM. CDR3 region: CASSLHSLGNQPQHF. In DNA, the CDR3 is TGTGCCAGCAGTCTTCACTCCCTGGGCAATCAGCCCCAGCATTTT.

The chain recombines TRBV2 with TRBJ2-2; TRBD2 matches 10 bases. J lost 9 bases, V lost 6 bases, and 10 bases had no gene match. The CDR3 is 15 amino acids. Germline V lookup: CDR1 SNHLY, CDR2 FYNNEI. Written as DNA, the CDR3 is TGTGCCAGCAGAAGGAGCGGGGGGGACCTCCGGGAGCTGTTTTTT. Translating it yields CASRRSGGDLRELFF.

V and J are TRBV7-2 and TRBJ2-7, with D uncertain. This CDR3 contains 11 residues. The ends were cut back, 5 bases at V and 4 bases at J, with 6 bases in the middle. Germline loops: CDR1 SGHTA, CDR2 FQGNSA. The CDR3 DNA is TGTGCCAGCAGCCCACATTACGAGCAGTACTTC. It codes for CASSPHYEQYF.

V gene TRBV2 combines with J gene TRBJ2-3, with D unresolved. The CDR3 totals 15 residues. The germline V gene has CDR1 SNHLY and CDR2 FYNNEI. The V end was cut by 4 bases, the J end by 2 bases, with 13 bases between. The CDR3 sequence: CASSGGALPTDTQYF. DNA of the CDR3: TGTGCCAGCAGTGGTGGAGCACTACCCACAGATACGCAGTATTTT.

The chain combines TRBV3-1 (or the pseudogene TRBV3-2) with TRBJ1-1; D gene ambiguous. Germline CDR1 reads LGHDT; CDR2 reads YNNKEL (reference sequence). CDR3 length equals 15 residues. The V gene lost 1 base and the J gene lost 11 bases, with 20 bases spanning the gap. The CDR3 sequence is CASSQGLRGHVEAFF. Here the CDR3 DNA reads TGTGCCAGCAGCCAAGGTCTCAGAGGTCACGTAGAGGCTTTCTTT.

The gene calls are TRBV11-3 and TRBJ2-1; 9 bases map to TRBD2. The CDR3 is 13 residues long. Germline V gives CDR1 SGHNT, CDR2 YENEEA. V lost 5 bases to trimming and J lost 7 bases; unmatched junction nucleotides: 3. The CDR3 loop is CASSRGGANEQFF. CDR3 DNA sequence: TGTGCCAGCAGCCGCGGGGGGGCGAATGAGCAGTTCTTC.

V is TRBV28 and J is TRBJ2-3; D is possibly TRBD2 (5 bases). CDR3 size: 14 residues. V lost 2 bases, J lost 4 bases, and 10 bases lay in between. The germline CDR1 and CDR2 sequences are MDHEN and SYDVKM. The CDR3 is CASSLLLAADTQYF. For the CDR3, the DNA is TGTGCCAGCAGTTTACTTCTAGCCGCAGATACGCAGTATTTT.

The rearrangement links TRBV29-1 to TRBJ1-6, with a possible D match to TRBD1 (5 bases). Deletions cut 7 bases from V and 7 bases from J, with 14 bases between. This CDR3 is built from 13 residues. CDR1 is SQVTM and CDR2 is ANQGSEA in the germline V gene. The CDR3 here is CSAKGTENSPLHF. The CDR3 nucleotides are TGCAGCGCCAAAGGGACTGAAAATTCACCCCTCCACTTT.

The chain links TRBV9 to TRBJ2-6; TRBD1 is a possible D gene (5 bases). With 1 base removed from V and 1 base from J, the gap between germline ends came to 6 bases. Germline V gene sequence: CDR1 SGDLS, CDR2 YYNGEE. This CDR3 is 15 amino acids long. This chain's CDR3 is CASSVQGSGANVLTF. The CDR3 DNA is TGTGCCAGCAGCGTACAGGGATCTGGGGCCAACGTCCTGACTTTC.

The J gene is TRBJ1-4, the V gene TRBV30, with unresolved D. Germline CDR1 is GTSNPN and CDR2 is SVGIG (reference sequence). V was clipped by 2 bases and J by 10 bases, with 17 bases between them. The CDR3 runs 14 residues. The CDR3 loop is CAWSRTRTEGKLFF. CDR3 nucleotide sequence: TGTGCCTGGAGTAGAACACGGACCGAGGGAAAACTGTTTTTT.

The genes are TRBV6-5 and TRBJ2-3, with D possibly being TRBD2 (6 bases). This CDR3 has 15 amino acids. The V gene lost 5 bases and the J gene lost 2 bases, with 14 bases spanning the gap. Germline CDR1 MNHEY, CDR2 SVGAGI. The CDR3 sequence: CASSQRGLFTDTQYF. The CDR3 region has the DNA TGTGCCAGCAGTCAAAGGGGACTCTTCACAGATACGCAGTATTTT.

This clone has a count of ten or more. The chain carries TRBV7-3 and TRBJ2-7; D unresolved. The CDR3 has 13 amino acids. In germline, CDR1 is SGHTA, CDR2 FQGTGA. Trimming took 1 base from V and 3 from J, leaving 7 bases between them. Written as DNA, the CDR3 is TGTGCCAGCAGCTTAAGCGAGGACTACGAGCAGTACTTC. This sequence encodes CASSLSEDYEQYF.

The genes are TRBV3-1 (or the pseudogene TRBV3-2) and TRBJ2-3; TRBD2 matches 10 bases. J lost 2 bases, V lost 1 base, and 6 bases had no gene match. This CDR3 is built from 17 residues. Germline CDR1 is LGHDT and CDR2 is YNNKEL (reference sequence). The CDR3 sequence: CASSQARGLAYTDTQYF. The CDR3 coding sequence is TGTGCCAGCAGCCAAGCCCGGGGACTAGCGTACACAGATACGCAGTATTTT.

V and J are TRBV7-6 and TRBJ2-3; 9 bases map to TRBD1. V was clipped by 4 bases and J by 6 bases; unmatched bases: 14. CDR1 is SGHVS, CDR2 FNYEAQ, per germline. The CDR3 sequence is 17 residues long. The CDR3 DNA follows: TGTGCCAGCAGCTCTGGACCGGGACAGGGTTACACGGATACGCAGTATTTT. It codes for CASSSGPGQGYTDTQYF.

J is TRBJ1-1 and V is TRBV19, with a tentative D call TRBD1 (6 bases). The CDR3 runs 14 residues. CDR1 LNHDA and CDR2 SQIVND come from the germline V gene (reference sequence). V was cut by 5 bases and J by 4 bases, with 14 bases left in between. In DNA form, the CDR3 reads TGTGCCAGTAGTCCCAGGGGCCCGACCACTGAAGCTTTCTTT. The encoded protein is CASSPRGPTTEAFF.

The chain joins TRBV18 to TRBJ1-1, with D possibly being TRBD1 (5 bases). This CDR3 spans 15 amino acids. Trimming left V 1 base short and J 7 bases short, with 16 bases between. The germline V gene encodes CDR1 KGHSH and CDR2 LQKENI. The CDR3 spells CASSPRTQSIGEAFF. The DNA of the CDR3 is TGTGCCAGCTCACCACGGACACAAAGTATAGGTGAAGCTTTCTTT.

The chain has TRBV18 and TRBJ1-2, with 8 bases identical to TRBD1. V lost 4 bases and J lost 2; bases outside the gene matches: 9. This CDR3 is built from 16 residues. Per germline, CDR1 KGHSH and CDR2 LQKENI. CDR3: CASSRDRITQNYGYTF. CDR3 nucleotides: TGTGCCAGCTCACGGGACAGGATAACACAGAACTATGGCTACACCTTC.

This CDR3 reads CASSPGQGRRNEQFF. CDR3 DNA sequence: TGTGCCAGCAGCCCCGGACAGGGTAGGAGGAATGAGCAGTTCTTC. This chain joins TRBV11-3 and TRBJ2-1, with TRBD1 matching 8 bases. This CDR3 is 15 amino acids long. Germline assignment: CDR1 SGHNT and CDR2 YENEEA. V was pared by 5 bases and J by 7 bases, with 10 bases of the junction left unmatched.

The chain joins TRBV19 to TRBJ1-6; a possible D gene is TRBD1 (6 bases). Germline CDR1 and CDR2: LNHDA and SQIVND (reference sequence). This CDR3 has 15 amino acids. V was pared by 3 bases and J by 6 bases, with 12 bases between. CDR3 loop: CASSIRTASNSPLHF. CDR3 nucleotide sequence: TGTGCCAGTAGTATCAGGACAGCCAGTAATTCACCCCTCCACTTT. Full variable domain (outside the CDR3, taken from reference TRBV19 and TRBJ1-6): DGGITQSPKYLFRKEGQNVTLSCEQNLNHDAMYWYRQDPGQGLRLIYYSQIVNDFQKGDIAEGYSVSREKKESFPLTVTSAQKNPTAFYLCASSIRTASNSPLHFGNGTRLTVT.

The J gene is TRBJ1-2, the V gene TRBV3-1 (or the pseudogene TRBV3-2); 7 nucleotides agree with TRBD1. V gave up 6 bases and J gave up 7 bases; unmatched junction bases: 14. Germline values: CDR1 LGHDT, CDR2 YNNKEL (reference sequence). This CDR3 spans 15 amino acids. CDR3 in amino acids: CASSFRTGEIRGYTF. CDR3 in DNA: TGTGCCAGCAGTTTTCGGACAGGTGAGATTCGTGGCTACACCTTC.

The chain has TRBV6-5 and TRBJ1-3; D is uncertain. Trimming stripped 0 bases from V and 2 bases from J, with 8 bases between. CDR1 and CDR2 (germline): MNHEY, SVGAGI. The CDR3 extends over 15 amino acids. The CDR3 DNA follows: TGTGCCAGCAGTTACTCAAGGGAGGCTGGAAACACCATATATTTT. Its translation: CASSYSREAGNTIYF.

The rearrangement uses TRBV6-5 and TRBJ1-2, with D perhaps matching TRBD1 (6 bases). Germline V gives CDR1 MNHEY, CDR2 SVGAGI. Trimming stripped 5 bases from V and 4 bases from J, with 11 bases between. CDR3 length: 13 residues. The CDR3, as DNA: TGTGCCAGCAGTACCGGACAGCGCTATGGCTACACCTTC. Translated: CASSTGQRYGYTF.

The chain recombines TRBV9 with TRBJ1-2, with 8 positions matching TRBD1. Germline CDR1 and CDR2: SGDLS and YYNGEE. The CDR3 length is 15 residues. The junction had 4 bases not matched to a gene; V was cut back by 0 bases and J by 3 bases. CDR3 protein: CASSVAGQVHYGYTF. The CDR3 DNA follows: TGTGCCAGCAGCGTAGCGGGACAGGTTCACTATGGCTACACCTTC.

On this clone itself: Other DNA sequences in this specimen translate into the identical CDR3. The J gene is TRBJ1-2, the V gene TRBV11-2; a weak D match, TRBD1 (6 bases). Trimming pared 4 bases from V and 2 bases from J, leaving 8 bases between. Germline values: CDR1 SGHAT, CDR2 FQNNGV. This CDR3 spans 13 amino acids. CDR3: CASSSDRNYGYTF. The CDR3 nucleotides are TGTGCCAGCAGCTCCGACAGGAACTATGGCTACACCTTC.

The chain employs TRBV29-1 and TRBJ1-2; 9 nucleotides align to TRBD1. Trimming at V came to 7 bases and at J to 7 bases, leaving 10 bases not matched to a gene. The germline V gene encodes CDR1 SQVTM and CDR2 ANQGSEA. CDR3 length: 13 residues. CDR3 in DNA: TGCAGCGCCGCTACAGGGGGCGCTTCTGGCTACACCTTC. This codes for CSAATGGASGYTF.

CDR3 in DNA: TGTGCCAGCAGTCCCTACACCCCCGAGACATCGCGTGGCTACACCTTC. As protein: CASSPYTPETSRGYTF. The genes are TRBV2 and TRBJ1-2; D gene uncertain. The V end was cut by 5 bases, the J end by 7 bases, with 23 bases between. In germline, CDR1 is SNHLY, CDR2 FYNNEI. The CDR3 has 16 amino acids. The full variable domain, with the rest looked up from reference TRBV2 and TRBJ1-2, is EPEVTQTPSHQVTQMGQEVILRCVPISNHLYFYWYRQILGQKVEFLVSFYNNEISEKSEIFDDQFSVERPDGSNFTLKIRSTKLEDSAMYFCASSPYTPETSRGYTFGSGTRLTVV.